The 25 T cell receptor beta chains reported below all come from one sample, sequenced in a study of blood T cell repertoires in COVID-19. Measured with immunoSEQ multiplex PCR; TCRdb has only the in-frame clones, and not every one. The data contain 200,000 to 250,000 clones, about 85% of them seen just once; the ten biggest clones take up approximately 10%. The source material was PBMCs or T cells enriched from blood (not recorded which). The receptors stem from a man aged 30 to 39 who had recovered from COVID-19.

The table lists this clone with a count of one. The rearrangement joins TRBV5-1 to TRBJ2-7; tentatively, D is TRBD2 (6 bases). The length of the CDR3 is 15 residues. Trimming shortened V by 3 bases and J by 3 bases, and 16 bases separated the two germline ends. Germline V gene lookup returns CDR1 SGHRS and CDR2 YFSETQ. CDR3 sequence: CASSSPGLEGYEQYF. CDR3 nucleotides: TGCGCCAGCAGCTCTCCGGGACTGGAGGGCTACGAGCAGTACTTC.

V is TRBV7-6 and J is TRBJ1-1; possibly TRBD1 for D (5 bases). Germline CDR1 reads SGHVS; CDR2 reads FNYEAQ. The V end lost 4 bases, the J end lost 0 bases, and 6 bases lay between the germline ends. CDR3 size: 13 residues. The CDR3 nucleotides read TGTGCCAGCAGCTCACAGGTGAACACTGAAGCTTTCTTT. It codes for CASSSQVNTEAFF. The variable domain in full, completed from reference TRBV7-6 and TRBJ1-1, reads GAGVSQSPRYKVTKRGQDVALRCDPISGHVSLYWYRQALGQGPEFLTYFNYEAQQDKSGLPNDRFSAERPEGSISTLTIQRTEQRDSAMYRCASSSQVNTEAFFGQGTRLTVV.

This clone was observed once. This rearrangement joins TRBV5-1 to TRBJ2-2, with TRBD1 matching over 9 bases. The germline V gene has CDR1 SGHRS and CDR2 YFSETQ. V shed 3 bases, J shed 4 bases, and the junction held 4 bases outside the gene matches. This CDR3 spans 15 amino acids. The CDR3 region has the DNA TGCGCCAGCAGCTCGGACAGGGGTCCCACCGGGGAGCTGTTTTTT. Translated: CASSSDRGPTGELFF.

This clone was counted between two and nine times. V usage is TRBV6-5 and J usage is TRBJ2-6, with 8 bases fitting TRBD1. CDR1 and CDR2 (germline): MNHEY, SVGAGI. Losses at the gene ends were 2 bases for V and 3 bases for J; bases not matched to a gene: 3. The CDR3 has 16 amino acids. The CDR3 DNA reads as TGTGCCAGCAGTTACGGAACAGGGGGTGGGGCCAACGTCCTGACTTTC. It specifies CASSYGTGGGANVLTF.

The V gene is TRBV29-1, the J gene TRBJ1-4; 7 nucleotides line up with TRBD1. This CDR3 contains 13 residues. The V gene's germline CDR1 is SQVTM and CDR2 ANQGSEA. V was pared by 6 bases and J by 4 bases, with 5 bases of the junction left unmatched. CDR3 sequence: CSVRTGFNEKLFF. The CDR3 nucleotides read TGCAGCGTCCGGACAGGTTTTAATGAAAAACTGTTTTTT.

CDR3 region: CASSLNAGYNSPLHF. The CDR3 region has the DNA TGTGCCAGCAGCTTAAACGCCGGTTATAATTCACCCCTCCACTTT. This sequence joins TRBV7-2 and TRBJ1-6, with unresolved D. CDR3 size: 15 residues. Trimming stripped 2 bases from V and 4 bases from J, with 9 bases between. Germline V gene sequence: CDR1 SGHTA, CDR2 FQGNSA.

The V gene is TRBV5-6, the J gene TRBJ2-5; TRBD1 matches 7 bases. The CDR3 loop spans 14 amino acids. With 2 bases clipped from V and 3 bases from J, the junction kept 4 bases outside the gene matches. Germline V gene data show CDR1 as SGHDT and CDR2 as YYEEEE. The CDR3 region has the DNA TGTGCCAGCAGCTTCTACAGGGGAGAAGAGACCCAGTACTTC. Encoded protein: CASSFYRGEETQYF.

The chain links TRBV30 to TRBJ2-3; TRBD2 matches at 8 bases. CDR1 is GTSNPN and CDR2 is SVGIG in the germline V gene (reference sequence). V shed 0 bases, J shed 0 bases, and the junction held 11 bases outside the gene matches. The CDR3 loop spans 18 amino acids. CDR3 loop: CAWSVGPGGPSSTDTQYF. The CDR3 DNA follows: TGTGCCTGGAGTGTGGGACCGGGGGGGCCGAGTAGCACAGATACGCAGTATTTT.

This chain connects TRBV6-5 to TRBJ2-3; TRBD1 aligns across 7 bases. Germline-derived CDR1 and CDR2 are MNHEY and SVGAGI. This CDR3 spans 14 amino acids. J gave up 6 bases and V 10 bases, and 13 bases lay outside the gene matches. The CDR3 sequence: CATSGGHSRDTQYF. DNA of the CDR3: TGTGCCACCTCAGGGGGACACAGTCGGGATACGCAGTATTTT.

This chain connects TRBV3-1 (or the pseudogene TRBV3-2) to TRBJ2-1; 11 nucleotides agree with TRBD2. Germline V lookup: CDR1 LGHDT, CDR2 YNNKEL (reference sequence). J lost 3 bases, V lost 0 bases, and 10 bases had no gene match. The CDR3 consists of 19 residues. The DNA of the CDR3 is TGTGCCAGCAGCCAAGATACGCGGCCTAGCGGGAGGATCTACAATGAGCAGTTCTTC. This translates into CASSQDTRPSGRIYNEQFF.

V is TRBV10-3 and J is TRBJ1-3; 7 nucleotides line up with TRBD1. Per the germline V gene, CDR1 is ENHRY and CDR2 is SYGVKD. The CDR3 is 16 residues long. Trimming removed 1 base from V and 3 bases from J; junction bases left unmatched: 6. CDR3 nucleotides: TGTGCCATCAGTGAGTTGAACAGGGGCAGTGGAAACACCATATATTTT. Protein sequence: CAISELNRGSGNTIYF.

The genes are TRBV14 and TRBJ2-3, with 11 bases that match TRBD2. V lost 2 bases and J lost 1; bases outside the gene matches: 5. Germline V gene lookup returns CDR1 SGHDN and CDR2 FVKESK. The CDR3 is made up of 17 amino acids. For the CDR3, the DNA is TGTGCCAGCAGCCAAAGGGGACTAGCGGCAGGCACAGATACGCAGTATTTT. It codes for CASSQRGLAAGTDTQYF.

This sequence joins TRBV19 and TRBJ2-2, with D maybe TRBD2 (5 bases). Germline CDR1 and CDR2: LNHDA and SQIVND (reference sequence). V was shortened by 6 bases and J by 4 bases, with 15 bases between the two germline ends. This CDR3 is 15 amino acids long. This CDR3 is CASRLGLAFTGELFF. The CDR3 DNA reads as TGTGCCAGTAGGCTAGGGCTAGCTTTCACCGGGGAGCTGTTTTTT.

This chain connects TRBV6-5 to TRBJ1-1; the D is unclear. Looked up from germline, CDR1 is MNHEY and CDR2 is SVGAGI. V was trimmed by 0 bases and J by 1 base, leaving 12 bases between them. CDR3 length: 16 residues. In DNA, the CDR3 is TGTGCCAGCAGTTACTCCGGGAAACAAAGGAACACTGAAGCTTTCTTT. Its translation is CASSYSGKQRNTEAFF.

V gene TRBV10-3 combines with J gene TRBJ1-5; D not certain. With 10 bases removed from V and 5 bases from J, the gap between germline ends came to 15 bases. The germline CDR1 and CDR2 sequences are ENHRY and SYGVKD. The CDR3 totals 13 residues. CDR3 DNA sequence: TGTGCCACCGCCGAGGGTGGGTATCAGCCCCAGCATTTT. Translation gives CATAEGGYQPQHF.

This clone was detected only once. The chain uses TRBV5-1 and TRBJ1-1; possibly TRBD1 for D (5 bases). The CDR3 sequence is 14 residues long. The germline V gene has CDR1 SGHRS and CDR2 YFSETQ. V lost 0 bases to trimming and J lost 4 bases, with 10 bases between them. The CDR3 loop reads CASSLGQGLTEAFF. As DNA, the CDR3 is TGCGCCAGCAGCTTGGGCCAGGGCCTCACTGAAGCTTTCTTT.

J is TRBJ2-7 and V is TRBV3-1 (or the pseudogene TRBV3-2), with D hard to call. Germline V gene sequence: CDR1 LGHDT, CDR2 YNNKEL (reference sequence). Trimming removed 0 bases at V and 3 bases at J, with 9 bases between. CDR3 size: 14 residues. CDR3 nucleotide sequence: TGTGCCAGCAGCCAAGACAACAGTAACTACGAGCAGTACTTC. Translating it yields CASSQDNSNYEQYF.

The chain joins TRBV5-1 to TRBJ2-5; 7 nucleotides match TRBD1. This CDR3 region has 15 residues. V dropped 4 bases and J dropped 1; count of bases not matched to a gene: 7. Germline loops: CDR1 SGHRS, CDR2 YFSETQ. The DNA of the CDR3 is TGCGCCAGCAGCACACAGGGGAGAAGCCAAGAGACCCAGTACTTC. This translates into CASSTQGRSQETQYF.

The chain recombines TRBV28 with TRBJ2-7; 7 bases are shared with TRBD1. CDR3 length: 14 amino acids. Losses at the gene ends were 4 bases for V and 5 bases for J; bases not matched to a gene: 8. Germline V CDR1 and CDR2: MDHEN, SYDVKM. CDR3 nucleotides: TGTGCCAGCAGTTACCCAGGACAGGACGACGAGCAGTACTTC. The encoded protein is CASSYPGQDDEQYF. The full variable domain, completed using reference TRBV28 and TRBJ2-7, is DVKVTQSSRYLVKRTGEKVFLECVQDMDHENMFWYRQDPGLGLRLIYFSYDVKMKEKGDIPEGYSVSREKKERFSLILESASTNQTSMYLCASSYPGQDDEQYFGPGTRLTVT.

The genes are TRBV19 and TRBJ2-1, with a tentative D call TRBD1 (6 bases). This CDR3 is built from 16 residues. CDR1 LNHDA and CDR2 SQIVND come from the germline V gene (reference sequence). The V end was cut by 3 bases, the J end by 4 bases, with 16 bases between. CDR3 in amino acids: CASSIPGQGKYNEQFF. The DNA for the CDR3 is TGTGCCAGTAGTATTCCGGGACAAGGGAAATACAATGAGCAGTTCTTC.

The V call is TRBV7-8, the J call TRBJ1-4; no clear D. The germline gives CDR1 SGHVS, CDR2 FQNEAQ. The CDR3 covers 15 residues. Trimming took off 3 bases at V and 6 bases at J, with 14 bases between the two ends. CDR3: CASSFGRVGDEKLFF. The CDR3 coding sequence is TGTGCCAGCAGCTTTGGACGGGTCGGGGATGAAAAACTGTTTTTT.

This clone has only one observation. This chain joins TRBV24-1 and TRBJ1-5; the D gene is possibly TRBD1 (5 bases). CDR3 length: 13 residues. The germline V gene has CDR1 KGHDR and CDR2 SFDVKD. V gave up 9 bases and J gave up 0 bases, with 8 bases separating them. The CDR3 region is CATRQYSNQPQHF. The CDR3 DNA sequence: TGTGCCACCCGACAGTATAGCAATCAGCCCCAGCATTTT.

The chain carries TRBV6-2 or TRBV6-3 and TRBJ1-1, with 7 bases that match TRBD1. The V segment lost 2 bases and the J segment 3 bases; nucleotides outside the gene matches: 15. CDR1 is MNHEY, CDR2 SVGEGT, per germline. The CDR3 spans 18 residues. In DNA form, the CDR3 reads TGTGCCAGCAGTTACGCCATTCATGCCGGGACAGTCCACACTGAAGCTTTCTTT. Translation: CASSYAIHAGTVHTEAFF.

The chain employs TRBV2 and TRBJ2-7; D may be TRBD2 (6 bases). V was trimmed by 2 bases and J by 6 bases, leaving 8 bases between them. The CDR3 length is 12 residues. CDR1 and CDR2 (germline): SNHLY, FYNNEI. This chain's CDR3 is CASSEREFEQYF. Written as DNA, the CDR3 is TGTGCCAGCAGTGAACGGGAGTTCGAGCAGTACTTC. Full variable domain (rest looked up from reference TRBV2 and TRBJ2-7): EPEVTQTPSHQVTQMGQEVILRCVPISNHLYFYWYRQILGQKVEFLVSFYNNEISEKSEIFDDQFSVERPDGSNFTLKIRSTKLEDSAMYFCASSEREFEQYFGPGTRLTVT.

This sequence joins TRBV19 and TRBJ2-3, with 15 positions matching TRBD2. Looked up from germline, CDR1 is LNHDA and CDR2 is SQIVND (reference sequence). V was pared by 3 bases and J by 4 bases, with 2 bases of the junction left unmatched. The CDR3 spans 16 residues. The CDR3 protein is CASSIGLAGGPDTQYF. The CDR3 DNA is TGTGCCAGTAGTATCGGACTAGCGGGAGGGCCAGATACGCAGTATTTT.